The present T cell receptor (beta chain) was sequenced within a study of blood T cells in healthy people across ages. For the study at large: About one barcoded beta molecule was captured per two T cells (by template switching). Study observations and caveats: Greater diversity and more naive CD4+ cells were seen in long-lived donors than in aged donors. TCR beta diversity was tightly associated with the proportion of naive T cells.

Each sample gave at least 6.5 million isolated PBMCs. A sample-barcoded 5' primer and a J-beta primer mix were used in a second PCR of roughly 7 to 11 cycles. TCRdb redid the calling of the 5' RACE reads with MiXCR, one entry per CDR3 protein. Found here are approximately 680,000 distinct CDR3 sequences, approximately 30% of them singletons; the top ten hold 15% to 19%. This CDR3 spans 15 amino acids. V was clipped by 3 bases and J by 5 bases, with 13 bases between them. The V gene's germline CDR1 is MDHEN and CDR2 SYDVKM. As to this clonotype: Its matching antigen is unknown.

This chain joins TRBV28 and TRBJ1-4; D remains ambiguous. The source is a woman older than 75 in good health. The sample consisted of blood. The CDR3 is CASSFSNSRNEKLFF. CDR3 in DNA: TGTGCCAGCAGTTTCAGCAACAGTAGAAATGAAAAACTGTTTTTT.